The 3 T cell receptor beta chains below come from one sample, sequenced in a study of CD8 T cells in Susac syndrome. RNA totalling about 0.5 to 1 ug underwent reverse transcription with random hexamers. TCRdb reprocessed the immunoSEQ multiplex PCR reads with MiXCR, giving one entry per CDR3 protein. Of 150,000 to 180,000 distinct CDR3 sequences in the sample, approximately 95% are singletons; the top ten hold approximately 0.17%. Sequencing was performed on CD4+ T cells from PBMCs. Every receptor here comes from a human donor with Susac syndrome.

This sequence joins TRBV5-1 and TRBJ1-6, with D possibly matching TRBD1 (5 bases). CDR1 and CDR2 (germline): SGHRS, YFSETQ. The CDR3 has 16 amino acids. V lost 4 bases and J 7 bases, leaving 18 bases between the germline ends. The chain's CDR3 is CASSPPSPGKNSPLHF. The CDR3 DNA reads TGCGCCAGCAGCCCCCCGTCGCCAGGGAAGAATTCACCCCTCCACTTT.

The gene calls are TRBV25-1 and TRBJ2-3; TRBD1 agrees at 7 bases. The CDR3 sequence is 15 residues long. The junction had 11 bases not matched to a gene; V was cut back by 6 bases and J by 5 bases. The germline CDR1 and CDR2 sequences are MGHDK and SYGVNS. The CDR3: CASRTGSGHGDTQYF. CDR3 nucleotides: TGTGCCAGCAGGACAGGGTCGGGTCATGGAGATACGCAGTATTTT.

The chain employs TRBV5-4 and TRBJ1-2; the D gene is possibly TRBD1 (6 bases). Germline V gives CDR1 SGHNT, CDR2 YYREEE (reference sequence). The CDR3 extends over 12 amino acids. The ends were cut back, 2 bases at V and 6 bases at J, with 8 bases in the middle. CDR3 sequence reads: CASSFTGNGYTF. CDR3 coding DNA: TGTGCCAGCAGCTTCACAGGGAATGGCTACACCTTC.